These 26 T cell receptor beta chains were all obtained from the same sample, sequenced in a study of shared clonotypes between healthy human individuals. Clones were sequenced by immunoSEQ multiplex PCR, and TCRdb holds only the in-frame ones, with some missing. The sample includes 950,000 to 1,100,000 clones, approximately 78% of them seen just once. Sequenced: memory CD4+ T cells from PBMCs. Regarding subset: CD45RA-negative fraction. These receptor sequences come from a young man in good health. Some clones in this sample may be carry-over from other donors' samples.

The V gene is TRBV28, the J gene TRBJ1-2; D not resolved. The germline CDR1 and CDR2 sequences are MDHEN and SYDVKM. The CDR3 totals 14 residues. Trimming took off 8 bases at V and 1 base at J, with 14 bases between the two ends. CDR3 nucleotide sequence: TGTGCCAGCGGCGATTTTGACCGTAACTATGGCTACACCTTC. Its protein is CASGDFDRNYGYTF.

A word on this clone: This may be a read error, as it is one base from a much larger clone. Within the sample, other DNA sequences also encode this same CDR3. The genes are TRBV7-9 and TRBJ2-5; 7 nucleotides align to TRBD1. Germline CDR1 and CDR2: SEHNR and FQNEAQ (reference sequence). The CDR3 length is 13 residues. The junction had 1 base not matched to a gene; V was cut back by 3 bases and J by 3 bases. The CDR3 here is CASSFTGEETQYF. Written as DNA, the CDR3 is TGTGCCAGCAGCTTTACAGGGGAAGAGACCCAGTACTTC.

The CDR3 DNA follows: TGTGCCTGGAGTACTGGGCACTCCTACAATGAGCAGTTCTTC. Its protein product is CAWSTGHSYNEQFF. The chain links TRBV30 to TRBJ2-1; D call uncertain. Germline loops: CDR1 GTSNPN, CDR2 SVGIG (reference sequence). The CDR3 covers 14 residues. V was shortened by 2 bases and J by 0 bases, with 8 bases between the two germline ends.

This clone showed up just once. DNA of the CDR3: TGTGCCTGGAGTGTCTCCCCCAGGGTGAACACTGAAGCTTTCTTT. This sequence encodes CAWSVSPRVNTEAFF. The rearrangement uses TRBV30 and TRBJ1-1; D might be TRBD1 (5 bases). The CDR3 length is 15 residues. V was cut by 0 bases and J by 0 bases, with 11 bases left in between. Germline values: CDR1 GTSNPN, CDR2 SVGIG (reference sequence).

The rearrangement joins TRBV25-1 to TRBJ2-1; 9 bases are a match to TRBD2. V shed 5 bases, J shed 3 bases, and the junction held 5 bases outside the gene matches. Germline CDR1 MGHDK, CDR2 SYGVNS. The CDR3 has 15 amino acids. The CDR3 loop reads CASSPGTSNYNEQFF. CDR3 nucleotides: TGTGCCAGCAGTCCCGGGACTAGCAACTACAATGAGCAGTTCTTC.

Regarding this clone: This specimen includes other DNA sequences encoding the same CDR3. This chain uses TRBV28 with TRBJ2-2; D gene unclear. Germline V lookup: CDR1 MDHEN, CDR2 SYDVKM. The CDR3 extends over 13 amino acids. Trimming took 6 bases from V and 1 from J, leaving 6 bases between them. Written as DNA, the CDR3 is TGTGCCAGCAGCCCGCGGAACACCGGGGAGCTGTTTTTT. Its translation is CASSPRNTGELFF.

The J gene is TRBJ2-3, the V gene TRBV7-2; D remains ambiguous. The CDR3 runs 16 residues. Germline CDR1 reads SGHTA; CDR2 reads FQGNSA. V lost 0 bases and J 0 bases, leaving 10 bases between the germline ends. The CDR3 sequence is CASSLAGPVSTDTQYF. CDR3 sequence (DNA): TGTGCCAGCAGCTTAGCTGGTCCGGTAAGCACAGATACGCAGTATTTT. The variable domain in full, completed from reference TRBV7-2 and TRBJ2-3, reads GAGVSQSPSNKVTEKGKDVELRCDPISGHTALYWYRQSLGQGLEFLIYFQGNSAPDKSGLPSDRFSAERTGGSVSTLTIQRTQQEDSAVYLCASSLAGPVSTDTQYFGPGTRLTVL.

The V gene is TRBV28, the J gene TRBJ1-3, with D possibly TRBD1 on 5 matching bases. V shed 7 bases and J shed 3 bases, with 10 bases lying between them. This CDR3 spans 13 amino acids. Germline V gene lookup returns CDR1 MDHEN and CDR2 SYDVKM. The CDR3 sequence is CASTSGGGNTIYF. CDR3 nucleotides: TGTGCCAGCACGTCGGGGGGTGGAAACACCATATATTTT.

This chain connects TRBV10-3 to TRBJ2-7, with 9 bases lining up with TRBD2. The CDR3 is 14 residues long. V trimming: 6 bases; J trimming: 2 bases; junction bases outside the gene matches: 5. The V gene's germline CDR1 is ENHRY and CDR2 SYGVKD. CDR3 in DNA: TGTGCCATCAGCGGGGTAGCGGGAGCCTACGAGCAGTACTTC. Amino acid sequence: CAISGVAGAYEQYF.

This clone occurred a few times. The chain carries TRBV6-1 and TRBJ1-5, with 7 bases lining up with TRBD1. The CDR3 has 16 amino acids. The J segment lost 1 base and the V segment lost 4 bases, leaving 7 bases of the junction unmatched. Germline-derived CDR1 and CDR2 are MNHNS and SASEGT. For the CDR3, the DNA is TGTGCCAGCAGTGGCGAAACAGGGGCCAGCAATCAGCCCCAGCATTTT. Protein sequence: CASSGETGASNQPQHF.

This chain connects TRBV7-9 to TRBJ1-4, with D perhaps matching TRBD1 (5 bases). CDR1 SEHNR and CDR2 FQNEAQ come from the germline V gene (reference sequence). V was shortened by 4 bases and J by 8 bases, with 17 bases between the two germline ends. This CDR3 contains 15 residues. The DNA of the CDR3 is TGTGCCAGCAGCTCCCGACAGACAACCGGGGAAAAACTGTTTTTT. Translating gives CASSSRQTTGEKLFF.

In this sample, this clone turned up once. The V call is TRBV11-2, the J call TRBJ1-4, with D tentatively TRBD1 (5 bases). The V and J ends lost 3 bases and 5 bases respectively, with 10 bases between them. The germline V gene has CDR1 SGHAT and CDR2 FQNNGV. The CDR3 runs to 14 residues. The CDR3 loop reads CASSLTRGNEKLFF. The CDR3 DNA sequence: TGTGCCAGCAGCTTGACAAGGGGAAATGAAAAACTGTTTTTT.

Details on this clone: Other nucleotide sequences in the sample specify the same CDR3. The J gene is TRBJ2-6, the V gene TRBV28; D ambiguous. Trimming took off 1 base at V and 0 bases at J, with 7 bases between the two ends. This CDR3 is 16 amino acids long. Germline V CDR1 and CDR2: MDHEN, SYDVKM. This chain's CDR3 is CASSLLGDSGANVLTF. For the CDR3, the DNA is TGTGCCAGCAGTTTATTGGGTGACTCTGGGGCCAACGTCCTGACTTTC.

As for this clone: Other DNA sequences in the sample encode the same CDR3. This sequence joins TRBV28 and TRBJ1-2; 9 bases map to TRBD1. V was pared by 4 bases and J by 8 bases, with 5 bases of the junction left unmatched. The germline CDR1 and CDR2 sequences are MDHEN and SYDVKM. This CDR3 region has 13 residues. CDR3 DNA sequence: TGTGCCAGCAGTTACAGGGGGCGAGGAGGCTACACCTTC. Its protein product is CASSYRGRGGYTF.

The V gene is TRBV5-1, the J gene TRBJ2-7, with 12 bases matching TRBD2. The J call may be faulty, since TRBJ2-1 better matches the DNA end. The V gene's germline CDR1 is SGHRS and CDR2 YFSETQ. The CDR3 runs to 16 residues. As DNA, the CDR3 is TGCGCCAGCAGCGATGGACTAGCGGGAACCTACAATGAGCAGTTCTTC. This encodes CASSDGLAGTYNEQFF.

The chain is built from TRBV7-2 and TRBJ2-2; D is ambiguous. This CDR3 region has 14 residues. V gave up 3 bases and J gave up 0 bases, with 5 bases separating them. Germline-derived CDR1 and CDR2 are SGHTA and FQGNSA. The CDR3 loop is CASSFETNTGELFF. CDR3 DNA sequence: TGTGCCAGCAGCTTTGAAACGAACACCGGGGAGCTGTTTTTT. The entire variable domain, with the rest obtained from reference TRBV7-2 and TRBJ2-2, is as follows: GAGVSQSPSNKVTEKGKDVELRCDPISGHTALYWYRQSLGQGLEFLIYFQGNSAPDKSGLPSDRFSAERTGGSVSTLTIQRTQQEDSAVYLCASSFETNTGELFFGEGSRLTVL.

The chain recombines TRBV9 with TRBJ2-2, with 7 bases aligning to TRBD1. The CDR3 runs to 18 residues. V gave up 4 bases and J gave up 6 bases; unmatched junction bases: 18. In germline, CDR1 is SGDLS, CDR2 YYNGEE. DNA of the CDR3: TGTGCCAGCAGCCATCTAACCCTCCGGGACAGAGTGTCCGGGGAGCTGTTTTTT. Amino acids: CASSHLTLRDRVSGELFF.

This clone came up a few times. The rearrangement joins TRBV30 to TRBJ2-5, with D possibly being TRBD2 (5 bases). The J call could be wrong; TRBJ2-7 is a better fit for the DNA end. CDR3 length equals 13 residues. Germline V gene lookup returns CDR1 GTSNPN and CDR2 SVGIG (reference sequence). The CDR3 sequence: CAWEGPFKGEQYF. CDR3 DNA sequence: TGTGCCTGGGAGGGTCCCTTTAAGGGCGAGCAGTACTTC.

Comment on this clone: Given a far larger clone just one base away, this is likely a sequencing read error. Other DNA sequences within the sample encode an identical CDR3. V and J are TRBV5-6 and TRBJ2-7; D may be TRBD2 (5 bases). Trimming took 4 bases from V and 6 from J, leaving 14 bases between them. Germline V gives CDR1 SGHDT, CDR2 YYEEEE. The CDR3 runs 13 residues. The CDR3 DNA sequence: TGTGCCAGCAGCCTGGATGCGGGTCGCGAGCAGTACTTC. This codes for CASSLDAGREQYF. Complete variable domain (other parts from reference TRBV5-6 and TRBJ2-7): DAGVTQSPTHLIKTRGQQVTLRCSPKSGHDTVSWYQQALGQGPQFIFQYYEEEERQRGNFPDRFSGHQFPNYSSELNVNALLLGDSALYLCASSLDAGREQYFGPGTRLTVT.

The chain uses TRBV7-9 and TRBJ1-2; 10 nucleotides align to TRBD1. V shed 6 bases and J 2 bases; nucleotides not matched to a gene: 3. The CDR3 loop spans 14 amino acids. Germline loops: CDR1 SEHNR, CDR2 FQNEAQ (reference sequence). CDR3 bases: TGTGCCAGCAGGGGGACAGGGGAAAACTATGGCTACACCTTC. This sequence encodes CASRGTGENYGYTF.

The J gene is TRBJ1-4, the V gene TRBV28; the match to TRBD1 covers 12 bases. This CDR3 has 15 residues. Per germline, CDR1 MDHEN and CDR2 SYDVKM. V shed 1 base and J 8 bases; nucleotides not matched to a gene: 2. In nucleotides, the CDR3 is TGTGCCAGCAGTTTATCCGGGACAGGGGGCGAAAAACTGTTTTTT. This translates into CASSLSGTGGEKLFF. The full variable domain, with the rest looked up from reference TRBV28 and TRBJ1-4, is DVKVTQSSRYLVKRTGEKVFLECVQDMDHENMFWYRQDPGLGLRLIYFSYDVKMKEKGDIPEGYSVSREKKERFSLILESASTNQTSMYLCASSLSGTGGEKLFFGSGTQLSVL.

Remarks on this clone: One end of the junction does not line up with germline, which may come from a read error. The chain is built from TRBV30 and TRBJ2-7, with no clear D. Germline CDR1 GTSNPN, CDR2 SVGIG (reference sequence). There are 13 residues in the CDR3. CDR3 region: CAWSVRSVRYPNF. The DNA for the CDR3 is TGTGCCTGGAGTGTAAGGTCGGTCCGTTACCCAAACTTC.

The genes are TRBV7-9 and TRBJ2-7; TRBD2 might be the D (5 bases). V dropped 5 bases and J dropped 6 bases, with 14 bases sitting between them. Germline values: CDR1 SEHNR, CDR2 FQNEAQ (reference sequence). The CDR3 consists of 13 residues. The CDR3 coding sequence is TGTGCCAGCAGCCTGGAGAAGCGGCCCGAGCAGTACTTC. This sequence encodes CASSLEKRPEQYF.

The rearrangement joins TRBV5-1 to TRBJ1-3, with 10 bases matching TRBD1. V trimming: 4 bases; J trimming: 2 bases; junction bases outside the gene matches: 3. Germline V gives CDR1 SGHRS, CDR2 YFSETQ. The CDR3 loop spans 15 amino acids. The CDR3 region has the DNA TGCGCCAGCAGCGTCGGGACAGGGGCTGGAAACACCATATATTTT. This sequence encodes CASSVGTGAGNTIYF.

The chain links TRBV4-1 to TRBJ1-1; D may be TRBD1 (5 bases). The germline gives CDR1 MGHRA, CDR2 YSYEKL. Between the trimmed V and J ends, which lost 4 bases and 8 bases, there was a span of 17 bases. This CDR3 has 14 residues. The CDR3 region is CASSRTAGWDEAFF. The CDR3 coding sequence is TGCGCCAGCAGCCGGACCGCCGGTTGGGACGAAGCTTTCTTT.

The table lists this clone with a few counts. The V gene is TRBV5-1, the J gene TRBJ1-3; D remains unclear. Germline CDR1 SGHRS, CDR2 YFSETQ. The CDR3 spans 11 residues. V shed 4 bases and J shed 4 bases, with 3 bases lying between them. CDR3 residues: CASSTGNTIYF. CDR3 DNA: TGCGCCAGCAGCACAGGAAACACCATATATTTT.